Reported below is one T cell receptor beta chain. Its ends do not fully match the called genes, so a read error is possible. TCR alpha and beta CDR3 regions were amplified from RNA using iRepertoire nested multiplex PCR. One entry per CDR3 protein results from TCRdb running MiXCR on the multiplex PCR reads. The sample has 300,000 to 400,000 distinct CDR3 sequences, roughly two fifths seen once. This record comes from a study of glioma-infiltrating T cells. Study in general: Blood libraries targeted roughly 4.5- to 11-fold coverage of 910,000 or so T cells.

From germline, CDR1 is MGHRA and CDR2 YSYEKL. This CDR3 is built from 16 residues. The chain uses TRBV4-1 and TRBJ1-1, with 7 bases identical to TRBD1. The origin of this receptor is a human donor with low-grade glioma or glioblastoma, undergoing nonglioma brain surgery, or in good health (not recorded which). Sequences were obtained from glioma tissue, nonneoplastic brain tissue, or PBMCs (not recorded which). In nucleotides, the CDR3 is TGCGGCAGCAGCCAAGATCCCACAGGGGTCAAGGGTGAAGCTTTCTTT. Amino acids: CGSSQDPTGVKGEAFF.